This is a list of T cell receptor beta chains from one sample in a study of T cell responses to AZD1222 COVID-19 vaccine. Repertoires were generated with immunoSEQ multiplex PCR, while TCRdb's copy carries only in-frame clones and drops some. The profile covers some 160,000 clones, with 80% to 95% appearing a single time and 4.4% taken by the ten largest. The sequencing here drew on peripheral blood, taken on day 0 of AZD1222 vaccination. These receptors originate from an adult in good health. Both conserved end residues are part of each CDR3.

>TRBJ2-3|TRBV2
CASSGATSTDTQYF
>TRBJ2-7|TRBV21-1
CASSTCPGRAYEQYF
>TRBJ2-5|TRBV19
CASSGRTSAFRETQYF
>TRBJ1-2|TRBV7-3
CASSLIGPGGNGYTF
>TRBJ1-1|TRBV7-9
CASSLSGMNTEAFF
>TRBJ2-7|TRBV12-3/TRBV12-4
CASSLSLAYEQYF
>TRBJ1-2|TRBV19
CASMPGTGFYGYTF
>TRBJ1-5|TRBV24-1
CATSDTGEPNQPQHF
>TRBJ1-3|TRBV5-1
CASSLAVGRSSGNTIYF
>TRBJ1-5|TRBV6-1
CASSEFGVGADSNQPQHF
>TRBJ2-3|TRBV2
CASLPVSTDTQYF
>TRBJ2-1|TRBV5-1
CASSPGAYNEQFF
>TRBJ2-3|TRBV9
CASSARGGANTDTQYF
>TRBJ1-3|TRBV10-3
CAISETGSGGNTIYF
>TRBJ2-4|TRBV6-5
CASSSSGGRNIQYF
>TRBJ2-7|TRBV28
CASGGDSYEQYF
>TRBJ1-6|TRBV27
CASSSWGDSPLHF
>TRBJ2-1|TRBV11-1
CASRGRRLGNEQFF
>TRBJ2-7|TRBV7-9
CASSPTGQALYEQYF
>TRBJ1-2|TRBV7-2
CASSLEGGLGYGYTF
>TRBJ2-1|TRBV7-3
CASSPTGHPINEQFF
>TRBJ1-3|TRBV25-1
CASSESGNTIYF
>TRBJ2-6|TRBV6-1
CASSEQFSGANVLTF
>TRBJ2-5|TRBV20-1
CSARRAETQYF